Following are 22 T cell receptor beta chains from one sample sequenced in a study of human thymus T cells. Clones were read by immunoSEQ multiplex PCR, and TCRdb kept only the in-frame ones, dropping some. The table lists tens of thousands of clones, 95% to 98% of them singletons. Resections were taken during corrective heart surgery, and the thymus tissue came from these. The sequenced material came from thymus tissue. These receptors were taken from a boy in the first two years of life with a congenital heart defect but otherwise immunologically healthy.

The V call is TRBV5-1, the J call TRBJ1-4, with D perhaps TRBD1 (5 bases). V lost 0 bases and J lost 0, with 6 bases in between. CDR1 and CDR2 from the germline V gene are SGHRS and YFSETQ. The CDR3 extends over 15 amino acids. The CDR3, as DNA: TGCGCCAGCAGCTTGGGGGGGACAACTAATGAAAAACTGTTTTTT. Amino acids: CASSLGGTTNEKLFF.

This rearrangement joins TRBV9 to TRBJ2-3; TRBD1 or TRBD2 may be the D gene (5 bases each). Germline V gives CDR1 SGDLS, CDR2 YYNGEE. This CDR3 is built from 15 residues. The ends were cut back, 4 bases at V and 7 bases at J, with 19 bases in the middle. Here the CDR3 reads CASSIQGTPTYTQYF. DNA for the CDR3: TGTGCCAGCAGCATACAAGGGACCCCCACGTATACGCAGTATTTT.

This clone was found once. V and J are TRBV6-1 and TRBJ2-2; TRBD1 agrees at 9 bases. The CDR3 has 16 amino acids. Looked up from germline, CDR1 is MNHNS and CDR2 is SASEGT. Trimming cost V 3 bases and J 4 bases; bases outside gene matches: 6. CDR3 amino acids: CASSETGGPPTGELFF. The DNA for the CDR3 is TGTGCCAGCAGTGAGACAGGGGGTCCCCCCACCGGGGAGCTGTTTTTT.

This chain joins TRBV5-5 and TRBJ1-2; 7 bases match TRBD1. The CDR3 extends over 17 amino acids. CDR1 is SGHKS, CDR2 YYEKEE, per germline (reference sequence). J gave up 4 bases and V 2 bases, and 14 bases lay outside the gene matches. The CDR3 region is CASSLTNDRERVYGYTF. For the CDR3, the DNA is TGTGCCAGCAGCTTAACTAATGACAGGGAGAGAGTCTATGGCTACACCTTC.

This rearrangement joins TRBV19 to TRBJ1-1; maybe TRBD1 (6 bases). The germline CDR1 and CDR2 sequences are LNHDA and SQIVND (reference sequence). The CDR3 totals 13 residues. Trimming took off 5 bases at V and 4 bases at J, with 11 bases between the two ends. The CDR3 region is CASSPQQGTEAFF. CDR3 in DNA: TGTGCCAGTAGTCCTCAACAGGGCACTGAAGCTTTCTTT.

This chain joins TRBV11-2 and TRBJ2-3; 8 nucleotides align to TRBD2. This CDR3 spans 16 amino acids. With V trimmed by 1 base and J by 3 bases, 6 bases remained unmatched. The germline gives CDR1 SGHAT, CDR2 FQNNGV. The CDR3 nucleotides are TGTGCCAGCAGCTTAGTTAGATTAGCGGGAACAGATACGCAGTATTTT. This sequence encodes CASSLVRLAGTDTQYF.

The chain employs TRBV18 and TRBJ1-2; possibly TRBD1 for D (5 bases). Trimming took 3 bases from V and 4 from J, leaving 18 bases between them. CDR1 and CDR2 from the germline V gene are KGHSH and LQKENI. The CDR3 extends over 16 amino acids. The CDR3 reads CASSPEKGPFSYGYTF. CDR3 DNA sequence: TGTGCCAGCTCACCGGAGAAGGGACCCTTCTCCTATGGCTACACCTTC. The variable domain in full, with the rest retrieved from reference TRBV18 and TRBJ1-2, is NAGVMQNPRHLVRRRGQEARLRCSPMKGHSHVYWYRQLPEEGLKFMVYLQKENIIDESGMPKERFSAEFPKEGPSILRIQQVVRGDSAAYFCASSPEKGPFSYGYTFGSGTRLTVV.

This chain joins TRBV4-1 and TRBJ2-5; D is ambiguous. The length of the CDR3 is 16 residues. Germline CDR1 reads MGHRA; CDR2 reads YSYEKL. Deletions cut 4 bases from V and 0 bases from J, with 15 bases between. CDR3 bases: TGCGCCAGCAGCCTTAGTGGGCGGTTGTACCAAGAGACCCAGTACTTC. Protein product: CASSLSGRLYQETQYF.

This chain uses TRBV7-2 with TRBJ2-1; D not certain. The CDR3 sequence is 17 residues long. Trimming took 0 bases from V and 8 from J, leaving 20 bases between them. Per the germline V gene, CDR1 is SGHTA and CDR2 is FQGNSA. CDR3 nucleotides: TGTGCCAGCAGCTTAGCTTTGCCCCGTCCCCGAAGAGATGAGCAGTTCTTC. This gives the protein CASSLALPRPRRDEQFF.

This chain links TRBV15 with TRBJ1-6, with 10 bases that match TRBD1. Germline V gives CDR1 LNHNV, CDR2 YYDKDF (reference sequence). V lost 7 bases and J lost 3; bases outside the gene matches: 6. This CDR3 contains 16 residues. The CDR3 DNA follows: TGTGCCACCACCCAGACAGGGGGCGACTATAATTCACCCCTCCACTTT. This gives the protein CATTQTGGDYNSPLHF.

This rearrangement joins TRBV7-2 to TRBJ2-4; D gene uncertain. V gave up 5 bases and J gave up 9 bases, with 20 bases separating them. The CDR3 runs 15 residues. In germline, CDR1 is SGHTA, CDR2 FQGNSA. CDR3: CASSPSRSWSAIQYF. The CDR3 nucleotides read TGTGCCAGCAGCCCCTCTAGAAGTTGGTCGGCCATTCAGTACTTC.

The V and J genes are TRBV7-9 and TRBJ2-1; weak D call: TRBD1 (6 bases). Germline lookup yields CDR1 SEHNR and CDR2 FQNEAQ (reference sequence). Trimming removed 4 bases from V and 9 bases from J, with 13 bases in between. The CDR3 totals 13 residues. This CDR3 is CASSYEQGSEQFF. In DNA form, the CDR3 reads TGTGCCAGCAGCTATGAACAGGGTTCTGAGCAGTTCTTC.

The rearrangement uses TRBV27 and TRBJ1-5, with D uncertain. This CDR3 is 13 amino acids long. V lost 5 bases, J lost 10 bases, and 15 bases lay in between. Per the germline V gene, CDR1 is MNHEY and CDR2 is SMNVEV (reference sequence). The CDR3 sequence is CASSPGFPGPQHF. CDR3 bases: TGTGCCAGCAGTCCCGGATTTCCGGGCCCCCAGCATTTT.

The genes are TRBV20-1 and TRBJ1-2, with unresolved D. The CDR3 extends over 10 amino acids. V was cut by 3 bases and J by 4 bases, with 3 bases left in between. Per the germline V gene, CDR1 is DFQATT and CDR2 is SNEGSKA (reference sequence). CDR3 nucleotide sequence: TGCAGTGCTAGGTTCTATGGCTACACCTTC. It is translated as CSARFYGYTF.

This chain connects TRBV15 to TRBJ2-1, with TRBD2 matching over 9 bases. CDR3 size: 18 residues. Germline V CDR1 and CDR2: LNHNV, YYDKDF (reference sequence). Unmatched junction bases numbered 15, after V lost 0 bases and J lost 9 bases. Here the CDR3 reads CATSREGIGGRAGCEQFF. The CDR3 nucleotides are TGTGCCACCAGCAGAGAGGGTATCGGCGGGAGGGCCGGGTGTGAGCAGTTCTTC.

This sequence joins TRBV20-1 and TRBJ1-1, with TRBD1 identical over 9 bases. V lost 4 bases, J lost 10 bases, and 4 bases stayed unmatched. The CDR3 is made up of 11 amino acids. Germline V gene lookup returns CDR1 DFQATT and CDR2 SNEGSKA (reference sequence). CDR3 amino acids: CSANRGQGAFF. DNA of the CDR3: TGCAGTGCTAACAGGGGGCAGGGAGCTTTCTTT.

The genes are TRBV6-1 and TRBJ1-2; 10 bases map to TRBD1. V lost 7 bases and J lost 6; bases outside the gene matches: 11. In germline, CDR1 is MNHNS, CDR2 SASEGT. The CDR3 has 15 residues. The DNA for the CDR3 is TGTGCCAGCAAAGTTCGGGACAGGGGTACGGATGGCTACACCTTC. Protein product: CASKVRDRGTDGYTF.

V and J are TRBV2 and TRBJ2-7; 8 nucleotides line up with TRBD1. The junction had 7 bases not matched to a gene; V was cut back by 8 bases and J by 1 base. In germline, CDR1 is SNHLY, CDR2 FYNNEI. The CDR3 runs 14 residues. The CDR3 reads CASRGTGLSYEQYF. The CDR3, as DNA: TGTGCCAGCCGGGGGACAGGCTTATCCTACGAGCAGTACTTC. The full variable domain, rest sourced from reference TRBV2 and TRBJ2-7, is EPEVTQTPSHQVTQMGQEVILRCVPISNHLYFYWYRQILGQKVEFLVSFYNNEISEKSEIFDDQFSVERPDGSNFTLKIRSTKLEDSAMYFCASRGTGLSYEQYFGPGTRLTVT.

V usage is TRBV5-1 and J usage is TRBJ2-3, with TRBD2 matching 7 bases. The germline gives CDR1 SGHRS, CDR2 YFSETQ. With V trimmed by 4 bases and J by 2 bases, 13 bases remained unmatched. CDR3 length: 17 residues. Here the CDR3 reads CASSLGLPHSYTDTQYF. The CDR3 region has the DNA TGCGCCAGCAGCCTGGGACTACCACACTCATACACAGATACGCAGTATTTT.

The chain links TRBV5-4 to TRBJ2-1, with TRBD2 matching 9 bases. There are 15 residues in the CDR3. In germline, CDR1 is SGHNT, CDR2 YYREEE (reference sequence). J was trimmed by 7 bases and V by 4 bases; bases with no gene match: 9. The CDR3 bases are TGTGCCAGCAGCCCCACAGCGGGGGGAGGGAATGAGCAGTTCTTC. Protein product: CASSPTAGGGNEQFF.

This clone occurred once. The V call is TRBV16, the J call TRBJ1-1; the D gene is possibly TRBD1 (6 bases). The length of the CDR3 is 15 residues. Germline CDR1 and CDR2: KGHSY and FQNENV. Trimming removed 1 base at V and 1 base at J, with 10 bases between. The CDR3, as DNA: TGTGCCAGCAGCCAATGGCTGACAGGGAACACTGAAGCTTTCTTT. It yields the protein CASSQWLTGNTEAFF. The variable domain in full, completed from reference TRBV16 and TRBJ1-1, reads GEEVAQTPKHLVRGEGQKAKLYCAPIKGHSYVFWYQQVLKNEFKFLISFQNENVFDETGMPKERFSAKCLPNSPCSLEIQATKLEDSAVYFCASSQWLTGNTEAFFGQGTRLTVV.

The V and J genes are TRBV28 and TRBJ2-5; tentative D call: TRBD1 (6 bases). Germline V CDR1 and CDR2: MDHEN, SYDVKM. V lost 5 bases and J lost 4, with 14 bases in between. The CDR3 sequence is 14 residues long. The CDR3 spells CASSRTAAVETQYF. The CDR3 DNA reads as TGTGCCAGCAGTCGGACAGCTGCTGTAGAGACCCAGTACTTC.